Below, 10 T cell receptor beta chains from the same sample are listed, as sequenced in a study of molecular identifiers for immune sequencing clone quantification. TCRdb re-called the PCR reads through MiXCR, storing one row per CDR3 protein. The table shows under 600,000 distinct CDR3 sequences, with around 25% occurring only once. Specimen: naive CD8+ T cells from blood, with Jurkat cell RNA spiked in. The subset here: FACS-sorted CD8+CD4-CCR7+CD45RA+ naive T cells. The receptors shown here come from a human donor in good health. Some libraries in this study had Jurkat cell RNA spiked in.

At least ten counts were recorded for this clonotype. The rearrangement links TRBV18 to TRBJ2-3; 8 bases line up with TRBD2. The germline CDR1 and CDR2 sequences are KGHSH and LQKENI. Germline trimming cut 3 bases from V and 3 bases from J; bases unmatched to any gene: 8. The CDR3 runs to 16 residues. The CDR3 protein is CASSPPLGLETDTQYF. DNA of the CDR3: TGTGCCAGCTCACCGCCGTTGGGACTAGAAACAGATACGCAGTATTTT.

The chain is built from TRBV7-2 and TRBJ2-7, with D perhaps TRBD2 (6 bases). The CDR3 loop spans 12 amino acids. CDR1 SGHTA and CDR2 FQGNSA come from the germline V gene. Trimming pared 9 bases from V and 3 bases from J, leaving 12 bases between. CDR3 bases: TGTGCCAGTGTCGGGGGTTTCTACGAGCAGTACTTC. It codes for CASVGGFYEQYF. Complete variable domain (other parts from reference TRBV7-2 and TRBJ2-7): GAGVSQSPSNKVTEKGKDVELRCDPISGHTALYWYRQSLGQGLEFLIYFQGNSAPDKSGLPSDRFSAERTGGSVSTLTIQRTQQEDSAVYLCASVGGFYEQYFGPGTRLTVT.

CDR3 region: CASTLRRPTNEKLFF. For the CDR3, the DNA is TGTGCCAGCACCTTACGGCGTCCAACTAATGAAAAACTGTTTTTT. J is TRBJ1-4 and V is TRBV5-8; D is unresolved. V lost 6 bases to trimming and J lost 0 bases, with 12 bases between them. CDR1 is SGHTS and CDR2 is YDEGEE in the germline V gene. The CDR3 runs to 15 residues.

This clonotype has a count of ten or more. The rearrangement links TRBV20-1 to TRBJ1-4, with 9 bases identical to TRBD1. Germline V gene data show CDR1 as DFQATT and CDR2 as SNEGSKA (reference sequence). V lost 3 bases, J lost 0 bases, and 8 bases stayed unmatched. The CDR3 runs 17 residues. The CDR3 DNA reads TGCAGTGCTAGTAGCGGACAGGGGACCGCAACTAATGAAAAACTGTTTTTT. Residues: CSASSGQGTATNEKLFF.

CDR3 in DNA: TGTGCCAGCAGTTACGACCGACTAGCTAGTGTAAGGCATACGCAGTATTTT. This translates into CASSYDRLASVRHTQYF. The rearrangement links TRBV6-5 to TRBJ2-3; 7 bases line up with TRBD2. The CDR3 sequence is 17 residues long. Germline lookup yields CDR1 MNHEY and CDR2 SVGAGI. V shed 2 bases and J 7 bases; nucleotides not matched to a gene: 15.

This clonotype was found many times. This rearrangement joins TRBV30 to TRBJ2-7, with 7 bases identical to TRBD1. The CDR3 spans 12 residues. From germline, CDR1 is GTSNPN and CDR2 SVGIG (reference sequence). After removal of 3 bases from V and 6 bases from J, the junction contained 5 bases not matched to a gene. The DNA for the CDR3 is TGTGCCTGGAGAGATGACAGGGCCGAGCAGTACTTC. This translates into CAWRDDRAEQYF.

This clonotype turned up a few times. The rearrangement joins TRBV6-1 to TRBJ2-7; perhaps TRBD1 as D (6 bases). V was clipped by 4 bases and J by 2 bases, with 9 bases between them. Looked up from germline, CDR1 is MNHNS and CDR2 is SASEGT. The CDR3 has 13 residues. This chain's CDR3 is CASSVNRAYEQYF. The CDR3 DNA is TGTGCCAGCAGTGTTAACAGGGCCTACGAGCAGTACTTC.

There are many counts of this clonotype. The gene calls are TRBV28 and TRBJ2-5, with D possibly being TRBD2 (6 bases). This CDR3 comprises 14 residues. From germline, CDR1 is MDHEN and CDR2 SYDVKM. The V gene lost 5 bases and the J gene lost 4 bases, with 14 bases spanning the gap. The CDR3: CASSHLSGGETQYF. The CDR3 DNA follows: TGTGCCAGCAGTCATCTGTCCGGGGGAGAGACCCAGTACTTC.

This rearrangement joins TRBV28 to TRBJ2-7; D possibly matches TRBD1 or TRBD2 (5 bases each). The CDR3 totals 15 residues. The V and J ends lost 3 bases and 5 bases respectively, with 17 bases between them. CDR1 MDHEN and CDR2 SYDVKM come from the germline V gene. The CDR3 region has the DNA TGTGCCAGCAGTTTGTTAGGGACCCTAGGCCACGAGCAGTACTTC. Its protein is CASSLLGTLGHEQYF.

Worth noting for this clonotype: The junction departs from the called germline gene at one end, perhaps through a read error. The V gene is TRBV5-3, the J gene TRBJ2-3; TRBD1 might be the D (6 bases). TRBV5-3 is treated as an ORF (open reading frame) with a function not yet certain. This CDR3 region has 17 residues. CDR3 loop: CASSYRDITRGTDTQYF. The CDR3 DNA reads as TGTGCCAGCAGCTACCGGGACATCACACGGGGCACAGATACGCAGTATTTT.